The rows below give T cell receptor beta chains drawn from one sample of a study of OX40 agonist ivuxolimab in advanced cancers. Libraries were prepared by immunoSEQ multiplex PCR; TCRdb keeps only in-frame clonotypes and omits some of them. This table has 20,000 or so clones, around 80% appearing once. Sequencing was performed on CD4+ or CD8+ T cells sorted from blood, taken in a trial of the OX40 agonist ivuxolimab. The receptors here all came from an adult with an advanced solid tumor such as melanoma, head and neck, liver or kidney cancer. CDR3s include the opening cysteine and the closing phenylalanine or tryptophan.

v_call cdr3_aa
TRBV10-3 CAISESRLAGERVFYEQYF
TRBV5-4 CASSKDRQETQYF
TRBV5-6 CASSWTGAYEQYF
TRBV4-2 CASSQVTVDYGYTF
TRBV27 CASSLGSVNEQFF
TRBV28 CASSLPKGRGSGNTQYF
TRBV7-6 CASSLFEGSYEQYF
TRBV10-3 CAISEAGNTGELFF
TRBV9 CASSVGGFSGGADTQYF
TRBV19 CASGTGDQPQHF
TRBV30 CAWRLAGTYTGELFF
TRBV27 CASSLYPSGRAGRELFF
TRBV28 CASSAPSASYQETQYF
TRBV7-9 CASLGEGMNSPLHF
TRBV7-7 CASSPETSGRGNEQFF
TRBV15 CATSRDSSNQPQHF
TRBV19 CASSIKGDTEAFF
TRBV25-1 CASSERQDFTDTQYF
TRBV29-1 CSTAGPEQFF
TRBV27 CASKPGLAGVDYEQYF
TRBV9 CASSVWSAGTGELFF
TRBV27 CASSSPGTGSYEQYF
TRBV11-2 CASSRYQGYEQYF
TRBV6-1 CASTGLSGPDEKLFF
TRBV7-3 CASSLSVSGPQHF
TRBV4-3 CASSQDSGGGPTYEQYF
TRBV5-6 CASSLVPQEQYF
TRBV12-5 CASGLGQTGTNEKLFF
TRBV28 CASSLTGTSTDTQYF
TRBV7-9 CASSPGTANTEAFF
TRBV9 CASSSGTGGRETQYF
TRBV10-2 CASSSSGRALGEQYF
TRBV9 CASSTDPGRPAYNEQFF
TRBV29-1 CSVEGQNTGELFF
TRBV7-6 CASSPTEGWWQYF
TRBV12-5 CASGLGSYNEQFF
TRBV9 CASSVTGTVHQPQHF